This T cell receptor (beta chain) was captured by sequencing in a study of cytomegalovirus exposure and HLA in healthy donors. Study-wide context: From about 179 million T cells, an earlier analysis saw 90 million to 130 million unique TCR beta sequences. General observations from the study: An assumption of roughly uniform sequencing depth across donors underlay the presence/absence analyses. A cluster of highly shared sequence variants was likely a sequencing artifact.

On this clone: Its antigen is undetermined.

After removal of 7 bases from V and 2 bases from J, the junction contained 8 bases not matched to a gene. Germline V gene sequence: CDR1 MDHEN, CDR2 SYDVKM. The CDR3 runs 15 residues. PCR was performed using 60 Vbeta and 13 Jbeta primers. Measured with immunoSEQ multiplex PCR; TCRdb has only the in-frame clones, and not every one. The sample has over 150,000 clones, 65% to 80% seen once. This chain links TRBV28 with TRBJ2-1; TRBD2 matches at 7 bases. The TCR originated in a woman aged 40 to 50 in good health and CMV-seropositive. The specimen was PBMCs. CDR3 loop: CASISLRGAYNEQFF. CDR3 coding DNA: TGTGCCAGCATCTCTCTTCGGGGGGCCTACAATGAGCAGTTCTTC.